The 18 T cell receptor beta chains below were found in one sample sequenced in a study of CD8 T cells in Susac syndrome. Random hexamers were used to reverse transcribe the RNA input (0.5 to 1 ug). TCRdb passed the immunoSEQ multiplex PCR reads through MiXCR, listing each CDR3 protein once. This sample carries some 260,000 distinct CDR3 sequences, approximately 84% of them seen once, and the ten largest clones take over 0.095%. Sequencing was done on a sample of CD8+ T cells from PBMCs. Every receptor here comes from a human donor with multiple sclerosis.

The V call is TRBV5-6, the J call TRBJ1-1, with 8 bases aligning to TRBD1. With V trimmed by 3 bases and J by 4 bases, 2 bases remained unmatched. The CDR3 has 13 amino acids. Germline lookup yields CDR1 SGHDT and CDR2 YYEEEE. The DNA of the CDR3 is TGTGCCAGCAGCTGGGGGACAGGCACTGAAGCTTTCTTT. Protein product: CASSWGTGTEAFF.

The genes are TRBV9 and TRBJ2-5; D might be TRBD1 (5 bases). This CDR3 spans 13 amino acids. Germline assignment: CDR1 SGDLS and CDR2 YYNGEE. V lost 0 bases to trimming and J lost 3 bases, with 6 bases between them. The chain's CDR3 is CASSVGQKETQYF. CDR3 nucleotide sequence: TGTGCCAGCAGCGTAGGACAGAAAGAGACCCAGTACTTC.

CDR3: CAIMADTFPEQYF. CDR3 sequence (DNA): TGTGCCATCATGGCAGACACGTTTCCCGAGCAGTACTTC. V usage is TRBV10-3 and J usage is TRBJ2-7; D remains unclear. Germline V CDR1 and CDR2: ENHRY, SYGVKD. V gave up 7 bases and J gave up 6 bases, with 16 bases separating them. The CDR3 extends over 13 amino acids.

The V and J genes are TRBV12-3 or TRBV12-4 and TRBJ2-4, with unresolved D. The length of the CDR3 is 14 residues. V was pared by 7 bases and J by 8 bases, with 18 bases between. CDR3 sequence (DNA): TGTGCCAGCAACCCGGAAGGCGGTGTGGACATTCAGTACTTC. This translates into CASNPEGGVDIQYF.

J is TRBJ2-3 and V is TRBV7-9; D is uncertain. There are 12 residues in the CDR3. Trimming removed 6 bases from V and 1 base from J, with 5 bases in between. Germline lookup yields CDR1 SEHNR and CDR2 FQNEAQ (reference sequence). Written as DNA, the CDR3 is TGTGCCAGCAGGGTTGGCACAGATACGCAGTATTTT. Encoded protein: CASRVGTDTQYF. The full variable domain, with the rest looked up from reference TRBV7-9 and TRBJ2-3, is DTGVSQNPRHKITKRGQNVTFRCDPISEHNRLYWYRQTLGQGPEFLTYFQNEAQLEKSRLLSDRFSAERPKGSFSTLEIQRTEQGDSAMYLCASRVGTDTQYFGPGTRLTVL.

The gene calls are TRBV20-1 and TRBJ2-1, with 14 bases identical to TRBD2. CDR1 is DFQATT, CDR2 SNEGSKA, per germline (reference sequence). There are 19 residues in the CDR3. The ends lost 3 bases at V and 1 base at J; junction bases unmatched: 11. The CDR3 coding sequence is TGCAGTGCTAGGGCCGGGACTAGCGGGAGTAGGATGTCCTACAATGAGCAGTTCTTC. It is translated as CSARAGTSGSRMSYNEQFF.

This rearrangement joins TRBV7-9 to TRBJ2-6; 9 bases match TRBD1. The CDR3 runs 18 residues. The V segment lost 4 bases and the J segment 4 bases; nucleotides outside the gene matches: 11. Germline CDR1 reads SEHNR; CDR2 reads FQNEAQ (reference sequence). The CDR3 reads CASSSRDRVLWGANVLTF. The CDR3 DNA sequence: TGTGCCAGCAGCTCCCGGGACAGGGTGCTGTGGGGGGCCAACGTCCTGACTTTC.

This chain links TRBV28 with TRBJ1-2; D not certain. This CDR3 contains 15 residues. Trimming took 5 bases from V and 4 from J, leaving 17 bases between them. In germline, CDR1 is MDHEN, CDR2 SYDVKM. CDR3 in amino acids: CASSQIPPGGYGYTF. The CDR3 DNA is TGTGCCAGCAGTCAAATCCCTCCCGGTGGCTATGGCTACACCTTC.

This clonotype was counted a single time. The genes are TRBV27 and TRBJ1-4, with D possibly matching TRBD1 (6 bases). Germline V gives CDR1 MNHEY, CDR2 SMNVEV (reference sequence). V was clipped by 4 bases and J by 8 bases, with 17 bases between them. There are 15 residues in the CDR3. CDR3 residues: CASSSEGGDGEKLFF. CDR3 DNA sequence: TGTGCCAGCAGTTCCGAAGGGGGGGATGGAGAAAAACTGTTTTTT.

This rearrangement joins TRBV27 to TRBJ1-2; the D gene is possibly TRBD1 (5 bases). With 6 bases removed from V and 6 bases from J, the gap between germline ends came to 14 bases. CDR1 is MNHEY, CDR2 SMNVEV, per germline (reference sequence). The CDR3 spans 13 residues. CDR3 in amino acids: CASSGGGLDGYTF. Written as DNA, the CDR3 is TGTGCCAGCAGCGGCGGGGGGTTGGATGGCTACACCTTC.

This clonotype was counted once. V and J are TRBV12-5 and TRBJ2-1, with D possibly called TRBD1 or TRBD2 (5 bases each). V shed 6 bases and J shed 8 bases, with 8 bases lying between them. The CDR3 spans 11 residues. The germline V gene encodes CDR1 LGHNT and CDR2 FRNRAP. CDR3 loop: CASGPGHEQFF. The CDR3 nucleotides are TGTGCTAGTGGCCCGGGGCATGAGCAGTTCTTC.

The gene calls are TRBV5-4 and TRBJ1-1; a possible D gene is TRBD1 (5 bases). Trimming left V 4 bases short and J 7 bases short, with 17 bases between. This CDR3 is 14 amino acids long. Germline V gene sequence: CDR1 SGHNT, CDR2 YYREEE (reference sequence). The CDR3: CASSTTVKGHEAFF. The DNA of the CDR3 is TGTGCCAGCAGCACGACAGTGAAGGGTCATGAAGCTTTCTTT.

A few counts support this clonotype. The chain carries TRBV6-1 and TRBJ2-6; D remains unclear. Trimming shortened V by 6 bases and J by 4 bases, and 10 bases separated the two germline ends. This CDR3 region has 14 residues. CDR1 is MNHNS, CDR2 SASEGT, per germline. CDR3 DNA sequence: TGTGCCAGCAGGTCAGGATCAGGGGCCAACGTCCTGACTTTC. Its protein product is CASRSGSGANVLTF.

The count of this clonotype is one. The rearrangement uses TRBV5-5 and TRBJ1-2, with D possibly TRBD1 on 6 matching bases. The CDR3 sequence is 14 residues long. V dropped 4 bases and J dropped 12 bases, with 22 bases sitting between them. From germline, CDR1 is SGHKS and CDR2 YYEKEE (reference sequence). CDR3 coding DNA: TGTGCCAGCAGCATATCGTCGAATACAGGGTGGAACACCTTC. The encoded protein is CASSISSNTGWNTF.

This rearrangement joins TRBV2 to TRBJ2-1; 10 bases are shared with TRBD2. Trimming cost V 6 bases and J 5 bases; bases outside gene matches: 10. The germline V gene encodes CDR1 SNHLY and CDR2 FYNNEI. CDR3 size: 16 residues. For the CDR3, the DNA is TGTGCCAGCAGACCTGATAGCGGGAGGAGAAACAATGAGCAGTTCTTC. It yields the protein CASRPDSGRRNNEQFF.

The chain links TRBV10-1 to TRBJ2-4; TRBD2 matches at 8 bases. J was trimmed by 7 bases and V by 3 bases; bases with no gene match: 8. The V gene's germline CDR1 is WNHNN and CDR2 SYGVQD (reference sequence). This CDR3 comprises 15 residues. CDR3 bases: TGCGCCAGCAGTGACAAATCGCGGGGGGCGAACATTCAGTACTTC. Encoded protein: CASSDKSRGANIQYF.

This chain links TRBV9 with TRBJ2-7, with 12 nucleotides matching TRBD2. Germline loops: CDR1 SGDLS, CDR2 YYNGEE. Trimming removed 10 bases from V and 6 bases from J; junction bases left unmatched: 8. The CDR3 sequence is 13 residues long. The CDR3 nucleotides are TGTGCCTCCCCACTAGCGGGAGGTTGCGAGCAGTACTTC. Residues: CASPLAGGCEQYF.

The CDR3 loop reads CASSIRQGILVRGDGGRYNEQFF. The CDR3, as DNA: TGTGCCAGCAGCATACGACAGGGGATACTCGTGCGGGGAGACGGGGGGAGATACAATGAGCAGTTCTTC. This sequence joins TRBV28 and TRBJ2-1; tentatively, D is TRBD1 (8 bases). This CDR3 has 23 residues. Trimming took 6 bases from V and 4 from J, leaving 40 bases between them. The germline V gene encodes CDR1 MDHEN and CDR2 SYDVKM.